This T cell receptor (beta chain) was identified in a study of shared clonotypes between healthy human individuals. Overall study context: For every donor, three CD4 naive, three CD4 memory, two CD8 naive and one CD8 memory plates were used.

CD45RO-negative, CCR7-selected cells formed the naive CD8 fraction, which excluded terminally differentiated effector memory CD45RA+ cells. V trimming: 5 bases; J trimming: 5 bases; junction bases outside the gene matches: 7. The germline V gene encodes CDR1 SGHTA and CDR2 FQGNSA. This CDR3 comprises 15 residues. Only in-frame clones appear in the TCRdb table, and some are missing; sequencing was by immunoSEQ multiplex PCR. Of roughly 2,000,000 clones listed, roughly 95% are singletons. The chain has TRBV7-2 and TRBJ1-5; 9 bases fit TRBD1. Sequencing input: naive CD8+ T cells sorted from blood. This sequence was found in a man aged 18 to 35 in good health. The CDR3 DNA sequence: TGTGCCAGCAGCCGGCTACAGGGGGCGCATCAGCCCCAGCATTTT. Protein sequence: CASSRLQGAHQPQHF.